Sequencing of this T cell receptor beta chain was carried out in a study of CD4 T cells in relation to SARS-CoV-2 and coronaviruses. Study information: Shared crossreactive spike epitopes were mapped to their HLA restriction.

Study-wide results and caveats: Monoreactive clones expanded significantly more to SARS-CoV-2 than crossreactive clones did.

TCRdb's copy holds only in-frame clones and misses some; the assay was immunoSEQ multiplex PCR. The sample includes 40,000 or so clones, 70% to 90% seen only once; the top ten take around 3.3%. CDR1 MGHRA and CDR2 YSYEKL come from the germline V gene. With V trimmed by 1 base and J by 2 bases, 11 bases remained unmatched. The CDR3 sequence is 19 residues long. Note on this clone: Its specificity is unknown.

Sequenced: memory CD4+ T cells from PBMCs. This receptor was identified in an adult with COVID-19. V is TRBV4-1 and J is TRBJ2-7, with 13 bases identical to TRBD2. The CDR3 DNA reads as TGCGCCAGCAGCCAAGGCGGACTAGCGGGAGCTTTTCGGCCCTACGAGCAGTACTTC. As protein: CASSQGGLAGAFRPYEQYF.